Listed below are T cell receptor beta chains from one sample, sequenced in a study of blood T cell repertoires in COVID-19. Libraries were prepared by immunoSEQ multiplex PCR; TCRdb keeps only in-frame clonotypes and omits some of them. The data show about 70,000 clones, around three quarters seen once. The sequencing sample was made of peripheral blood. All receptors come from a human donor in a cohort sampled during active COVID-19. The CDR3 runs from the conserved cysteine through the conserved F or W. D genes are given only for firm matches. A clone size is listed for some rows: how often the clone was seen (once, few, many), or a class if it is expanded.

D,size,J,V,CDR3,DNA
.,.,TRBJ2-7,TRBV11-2,CASLRGLSYEQYF,TGTGCCAGCCTGCGGGGATTATCCTACGAGCAGTACTTC
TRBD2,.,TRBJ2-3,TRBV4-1,CASSPGTSVTDTQYF,TGCGCCAGCAGCCCAGGGACTAGCGTAACAGATACGCAGTATTTT
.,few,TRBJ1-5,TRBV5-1,CASSLDRATGQPQHF,TGCGCCAGCAGCTTGGACAGGGCCACGGGTCAGCCCCAGCATTTT
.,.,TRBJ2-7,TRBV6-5,CASSPGTQAYEQYF,TGTGCCAGCAGTCCCGGGACACAAGCCTACGAGCAGTACTTC
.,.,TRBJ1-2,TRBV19,CASSSSGTSNYGYTF,TGTGCCAGTAGTTCCTCCGGGACAAGTAACTATGGCTACACCTTC
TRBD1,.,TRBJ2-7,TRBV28,CASSWTGGSYEQYF,TGTGCCAGCAGTTGGACAGGGGGCTCCTACGAGCAGTACTTC
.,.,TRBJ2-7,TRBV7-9,CASSFSVLSYEQYF,TGTGCCAGCAGCTTCTCGGTCTTGTCCTACGAGCAGTACTTC
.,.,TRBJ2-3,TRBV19,CASSWGLDTSTDTQYF,TGTGCCAGTAGTTGGGGACTGGATACTAGCACAGATACGCAGTATTTT
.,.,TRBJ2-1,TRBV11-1,CASSLAGRYNEQFF,TGTGCCAGCAGCTTAGCGGGCAGGTACAATGAGCAGTTCTTC
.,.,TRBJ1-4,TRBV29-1,CSGRTAPNEKLFF,TGCAGCGGAAGGACAGCTCCTAATGAAAAACTGTTTTTT
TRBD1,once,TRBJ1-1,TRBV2,CASKGQPAVPEAFF,TGTGCCAGCAAGGGACAGCCAGCTGTCCCTGAAGCTTTCTTT